These 21 T cell receptor beta chains share one sample of origin, sequenced in a study of shared clonotypes between healthy human individuals (dated by TCRdb to the early 2020s). Library construction relied on the immunoSEQ multiplex PCR assay. The immuneACCESS repertoire file appears here via TCRdb, limited to in-frame rearrangements. These files lack a portion of the clones; in checked studies, under half of the deficit traces to unresolved V genes, and the cause of the others is not known. This sample gives 1.5 million to 1.9 million clones in total; about 98% of them show up just once. The ten largest account for roughly 0.42% of the sample. Sequenced: naive CD4+ T cells sorted from blood. The sample's cell subset or site, from its label and the paper: CD45RA+ positively selected. The receptor set was obtained from a man younger than 40 in good health.

The rearrangement links TRBV6-5 to TRBJ2-5; D gene uncertain. This CDR3 is built from 14 residues. Trimming took off 7 bases at V and 2 bases at J, with 14 bases between the two ends. CDR1 and CDR2 (germline): MNHEY, SVGAGI. CDR3 bases: TGTGCCAGCACTGAGCCCGGAACGCAAGAGACCCAGTACTTC. Translated: CASTEPGTQETQYF.

The genes are TRBV2 and TRBJ1-2; maybe TRBD1 (6 bases). Trimming stripped 6 bases from V and 7 bases from J, with 12 bases between. Germline V CDR1 and CDR2: SNHLY, FYNNEI. This CDR3 contains 12 residues. The CDR3 loop is CASRWTEPGYTF. The CDR3 DNA reads as TGTGCCAGCAGATGGACAGAGCCTGGCTACACCTTC.

This chain links TRBV6-5 with TRBJ2-5; 9 nucleotides agree with TRBD2. Per germline, CDR1 MNHEY and CDR2 SVGAGI. The trim removed 0 bases at V and 4 bases at J, leaving 6 bases unmatched. The CDR3 has 16 residues. CDR3 sequence: CASSYSLSGSGETQYF. The DNA of the CDR3 is TGTGCCAGCAGTTACTCCCTTAGCGGGAGCGGAGAGACCCAGTACTTC.

The rearrangement links TRBV7-3 to TRBJ1-1; 10 nucleotides agree with TRBD1. This CDR3 spans 15 amino acids. CDR1 and CDR2 from the germline V gene are SGHTA and FQGTGA. The V and J ends lost 1 base and 6 bases, in that order; junction bases with no gene match: 5. The CDR3 loop reads CASSLMGQGTAEAFF. CDR3 bases: TGTGCCAGCAGCTTAATGGGACAGGGGACGGCTGAAGCTTTCTTT.

The chain carries TRBV5-4 and TRBJ1-4, with 7 bases that match TRBD1. CDR1 and CDR2 from the germline V gene are SGHNT and YYREEE (reference sequence). The CDR3 spans 14 residues. V was pared by 5 bases and J by 7 bases, with 8 bases of the junction left unmatched. CDR3 bases: TGTGCCAGCAGACTCGGACAGGCCGGTGAAAAACTGTTTTTT. Encoded protein: CASRLGQAGEKLFF.

Comment on this clone: This CDR3 is also generated by other DNA sequences in the sample. The V gene is TRBV18, the J gene TRBJ1-3; no definite D call. CDR3 length: 14 residues. V lost 3 bases to trimming and J lost 0 bases, with 6 bases between them. Germline assignment: CDR1 KGHSH and CDR2 LQKENI. In DNA form, the CDR3 reads TGTGCCAGCTCACCGGCAGTCTCTGGAAACACCATATATTTT. Its translation is CASSPAVSGNTIYF. The full variable domain, with the rest looked up from reference TRBV18 and TRBJ1-3, is NAGVMQNPRHLVRRRGQEARLRCSPMKGHSHVYWYRQLPEEGLKFMVYLQKENIIDESGMPKERFSAEFPKEGPSILRIQQVVRGDSAAYFCASSPAVSGNTIYFGEGSWLTVV.

The chain employs TRBV28 and TRBJ2-3; 9 bases align to TRBD2. The CDR3 loop spans 17 amino acids. Germline lookup yields CDR1 MDHEN and CDR2 SYDVKM. V was pared by 6 bases and J by 3 bases, with 13 bases of the junction left unmatched. The CDR3 DNA follows: TGTGCCAGCAGCCCCCCTCGGCGGGAGGGGGGAACAGATACGCAGTATTTT. Protein sequence: CASSPPRREGGTDTQYF.

The chain is built from TRBV7-9 and TRBJ2-7; tentatively, D is TRBD1 (6 bases). V was trimmed by 3 bases and J by 2 bases, leaving 11 bases between them. The CDR3 covers 14 residues. The germline CDR1 and CDR2 sequences are SEHNR and FQNEAQ (reference sequence). DNA for the CDR3: TGTGCCAGCAGCTTTTCAGGACAGACCTACGAGCAGTACTTC. It yields the protein CASSFSGQTYEQYF.

Notes on this clone: The sample has other DNA sequences that encode this CDR3 too. V gene TRBV6-5 combines with J gene TRBJ2-7; 10 bases are a match to TRBD2. The germline CDR1 and CDR2 sequences are MNHEY and SVGAGI. The CDR3 length is 15 residues. V trimming: 2 bases; J trimming: 2 bases; junction bases outside the gene matches: 3. In DNA, the CDR3 is TGTGCCAGCAGTTACGGAGCGGGAGGGCCCTACGAGCAGTACTTC. Its protein is CASSYGAGGPYEQYF.

This clone was seen only once. The chain is built from TRBV7-8 and TRBJ2-5; no reliable D call. V dropped 5 bases and J dropped 5 bases, with 6 bases sitting between them. Germline CDR1 reads SGHVS; CDR2 reads FQNEAQ. The CDR3 totals 11 residues. The CDR3: CASSPSETQYF. The DNA for the CDR3 is TGTGCCAGCAGCCCCTCGGAGACCCAGTACTTC.

The chain uses TRBV5-1 and TRBJ2-1; D is unresolved. Germline V gene sequence: CDR1 SGHRS, CDR2 YFSETQ. The CDR3 length is 14 residues. The V end was cut by 4 bases, the J end by 1 base, with 9 bases between. The CDR3 nucleotides read TGCGCCAGCAGCGGCCCTGGGTCCTACAATGAGCAGTTCTTC. The encoded protein is CASSGPGSYNEQFF.

The J gene is TRBJ1-2, the V gene TRBV6-5; D might be TRBD1 (5 bases). The CDR3 runs to 16 residues. The V and J ends lost 4 bases and 3 bases respectively, with 18 bases between them. Per the germline V gene, CDR1 is MNHEY and CDR2 is SVGAGI. For the CDR3, the DNA is TGTGCCAGCAGTTCACAACTTGGGACGGAATACTATGGCTACACCTTC. Its protein product is CASSSQLGTEYYGYTF.

The chain combines TRBV7-9 with TRBJ1-3; maybe TRBD1 (6 bases). The CDR3 is made up of 15 amino acids. The V and J ends lost 4 bases and 2 bases respectively, with 12 bases between them. Germline V lookup: CDR1 SEHNR, CDR2 FQNEAQ (reference sequence). CDR3 amino acids: CASSSPGHAGNTIYF. CDR3 coding DNA: TGTGCCAGCAGCTCACCGGGACATGCTGGAAACACCATATATTTT.

J is TRBJ2-2 and V is TRBV6-1; possibly TRBD2 for D (5 bases). CDR1 is MNHNS and CDR2 is SASEGT in the germline V gene. This CDR3 comprises 14 residues. V lost 3 bases, J lost 6 bases, and 11 bases lay in between. CDR3 region: CASSEQRGSGELFF. CDR3 DNA: TGTGCCAGCAGTGAGCAGCGAGGGTCCGGGGAGCTGTTTTTT.

The genes are TRBV7-6 and TRBJ2-1; TRBD2 agrees at 8 bases. The CDR3 sequence is 14 residues long. Trimming at V came to 8 bases and at J to 9 bases, leaving 12 bases not matched to a gene. Germline values: CDR1 SGHVS, CDR2 FNYEAQ. The chain's CDR3 is CASLGMAGGGEQFF. CDR3 nucleotides: TGTGCCAGCCTTGGGATGGCGGGAGGTGGTGAGCAGTTCTTC.

This rearrangement joins TRBV5-1 to TRBJ2-7, with TRBD2 matching 9 bases. V dropped 4 bases and J dropped 3; count of bases not matched to a gene: 8. Germline loops: CDR1 SGHRS, CDR2 YFSETQ. This CDR3 is built from 15 residues. The CDR3 sequence is CASSEGTSKNYEQYF. CDR3 DNA: TGCGCCAGCAGCGAGGGGACTAGCAAAAACTACGAGCAGTACTTC. Full variable domain (remainder filled in from reference TRBV5-1 and TRBJ2-7): KAGVTQTPRYLIKTRGQQVTLSCSPISGHRSVSWYQQTPGQGLQFLFEYFSETQRNKGNFPGRFSGRQFSNSRSEMNVSTLELGDSALYLCASSEGTSKNYEQYFGPGTRLTVT.

The chain is built from TRBV9 and TRBJ1-1; TRBD1 matches 7 bases. The CDR3 sequence is 13 residues long. J was trimmed by 8 bases and V by 0 bases; bases with no gene match: 4. Germline loops: CDR1 SGDLS, CDR2 YYNGEE. CDR3: CASSVDLDREAFF. The CDR3 DNA is TGTGCCAGCAGCGTAGATCTGGACAGGGAAGCTTTCTTT.

Only one count was recorded for this clone. The rearrangement uses TRBV28 and TRBJ2-1; TRBD2 matches at 7 bases. V trimming: 8 bases; J trimming: 4 bases; junction bases outside the gene matches: 11. Germline loops: CDR1 MDHEN, CDR2 SYDVKM. This CDR3 has 15 amino acids. The CDR3 DNA is TGTGCCAGCGGAGCGGGATCACGTTGGTACAATGAGCAGTTCTTC. It is translated as CASGAGSRWYNEQFF.

V and J are TRBV18 and TRBJ2-3, with 8 bases lining up with TRBD2. Looked up from germline, CDR1 is KGHSH and CDR2 is LQKENI. The V gene end was trimmed by 5 bases and the J gene end by 6 bases; junction bases not matched to a gene: 13. CDR3 length: 16 residues. The CDR3 protein is CASSSLSGSHGDTQYF. CDR3 DNA sequence: TGTGCCAGCTCAAGCTTAAGCGGGAGCCACGGGGATACGCAGTATTTT.

The J gene is TRBJ1-3, the V gene TRBV30; D uncertain. The CDR3 runs 13 residues. V lost 2 bases and J lost 4, with 9 bases in between. From germline, CDR1 is GTSNPN and CDR2 SVGIG (reference sequence). The CDR3 is CAWSTGSGNTIYF. The DNA of the CDR3 is TGTGCCTGGAGTACGGGGTCGGGAAACACCATATATTTT.

The chain recombines TRBV2 with TRBJ2-3; the D call may be TRBD1 or TRBD2 (5 bases each). CDR3 length: 13 residues. Germline V gene sequence: CDR1 SNHLY, CDR2 FYNNEI. Trimming cost V 6 bases and J 0 bases, with 7 bases left between them. The CDR3, as DNA: TGTGCCAGCAGGTGGGACAGCACAGATACGCAGTATTTT. It yields the protein CASRWDSTDTQYF.